Detailed here is one T cell receptor beta chain. Its antigen remains unidentified. J was trimmed by 0 bases and V by 8 bases; bases with no gene match: 5. The CDR3 is made up of 15 amino acids. The V gene's germline CDR1 is ENHRY and CDR2 SYGVKD. Sequencing was performed with immunoSEQ multiplex PCR; in TCRdb, only in-frame clones are kept and a portion is missing. The sample records some 130,000 clones, roughly nine tenths being singletons. The data derive from a study of T cell responses to AZD1222 COVID-19 vaccine. Overall study: Both about-4-week and about-12-week second-dose recipients were combined.

Study conclusions and caveats: Clonal diversity was possibly underestimated, and white British individuals and females predominated among donors. Spike-specific TCR depth and breadth grew after two AZD1222 doses. After the peak T cell response, and only then, were repertoires sampled.

The material sequenced was peripheral blood, taken on day 0 of AZD1222 vaccination. This chain joins TRBV10-3 and TRBJ1-5; 9 bases agree with TRBD1. The clonotype originates from an adult in good health. The CDR3 DNA sequence: TGTGCCATCGGGGCACAGGGGGCTAGCAATCAGCCCCAGCATTTT. This encodes CAIGAQGASNQPQHF.